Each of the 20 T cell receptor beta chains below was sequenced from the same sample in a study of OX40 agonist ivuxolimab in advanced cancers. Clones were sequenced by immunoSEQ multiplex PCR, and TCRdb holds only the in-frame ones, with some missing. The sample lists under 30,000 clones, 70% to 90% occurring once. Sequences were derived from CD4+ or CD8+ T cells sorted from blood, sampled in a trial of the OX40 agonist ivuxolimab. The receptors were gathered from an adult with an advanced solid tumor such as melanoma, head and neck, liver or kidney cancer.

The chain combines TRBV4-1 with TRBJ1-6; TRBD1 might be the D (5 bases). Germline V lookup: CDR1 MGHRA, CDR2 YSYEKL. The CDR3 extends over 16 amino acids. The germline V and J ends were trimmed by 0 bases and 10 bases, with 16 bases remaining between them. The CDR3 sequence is CASSQDPGGAGSPLHF. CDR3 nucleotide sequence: TGCGCCAGCAGCCAAGATCCGGGAGGGGCCGGGTCACCCCTCCACTTT.

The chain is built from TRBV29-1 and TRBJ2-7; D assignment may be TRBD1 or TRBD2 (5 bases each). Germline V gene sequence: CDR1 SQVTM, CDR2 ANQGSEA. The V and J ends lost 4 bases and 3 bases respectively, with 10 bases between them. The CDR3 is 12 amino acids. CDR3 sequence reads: CSVGPGSYEQYF. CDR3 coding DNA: TGCAGCGTTGGACCAGGGAGCTACGAGCAGTACTTC.

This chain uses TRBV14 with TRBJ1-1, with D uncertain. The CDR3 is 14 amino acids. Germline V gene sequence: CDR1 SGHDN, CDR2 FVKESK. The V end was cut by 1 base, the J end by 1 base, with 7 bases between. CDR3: CASSQGSGNTEAFF. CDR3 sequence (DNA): TGTGCCAGCAGCCAAGGTTCAGGGAACACTGAAGCTTTCTTT.

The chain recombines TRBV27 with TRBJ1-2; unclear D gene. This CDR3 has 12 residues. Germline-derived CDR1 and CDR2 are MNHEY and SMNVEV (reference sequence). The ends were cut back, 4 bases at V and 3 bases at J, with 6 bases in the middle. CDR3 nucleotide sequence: TGTGCCAGCAGTTCCGGGTACTATGGCTACACCTTC. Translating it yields CASSSGYYGYTF.

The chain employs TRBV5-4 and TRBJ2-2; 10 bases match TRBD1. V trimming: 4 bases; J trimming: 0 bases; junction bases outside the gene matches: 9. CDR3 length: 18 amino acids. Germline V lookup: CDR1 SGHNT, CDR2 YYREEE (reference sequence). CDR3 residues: CASSPGTGAHANTGELFF. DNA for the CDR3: TGTGCCAGCAGCCCAGGGACAGGGGCTCACGCGAACACCGGGGAGCTGTTTTTT. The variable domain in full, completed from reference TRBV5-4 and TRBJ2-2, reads ETGVTQSPTHLIKTRGQQVTLRCSSQSGHNTVSWYQQALGQGPQFIFQYYREEENGRGNFPPRFSGLQFPNYSSELNVNALELDDSALYLCASSPGTGAHANTGELFFGEGSRLTVL.

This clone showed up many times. CDR3 region: CASSPGTAYEQYF. CDR3 in DNA: TGCGCCAGCAGCCCCGGGACAGCCTACGAGCAGTACTTC. The rearrangement links TRBV5-1 to TRBJ2-7; 7 nucleotides agree with TRBD1. The CDR3 has 13 residues. J gave up 2 bases and V 4 bases, and 3 bases lay outside the gene matches. Germline V gene data show CDR1 as SGHRS and CDR2 as YFSETQ. Combining the CDR3 with reference TRBV5-1 and TRBJ2-7 gives the whole variable domain KAGVTQTPRYLIKTRGQQVTLSCSPISGHRSVSWYQQTPGQGLQFLFEYFSETQRNKGNFPGRFSGRQFSNSRSEMNVSTLELGDSALYLCASSPGTAYEQYFGPGTRLTVT.

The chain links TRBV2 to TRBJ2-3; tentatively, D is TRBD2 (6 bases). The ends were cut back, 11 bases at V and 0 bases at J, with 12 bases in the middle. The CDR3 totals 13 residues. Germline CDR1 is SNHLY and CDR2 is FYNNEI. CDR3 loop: CARNRESTDTQYF. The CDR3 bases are TGTGCCCGAAACCGGGAGAGCACAGATACGCAGTATTTT.

The CDR3 DNA is TGTGCCAGCAGTTTCTTCCAGCGGGGGACAGATACGCAGTATTTT. Residues: CASSFFQRGTDTQYF. The V call is TRBV28, the J call TRBJ2-3; 8 bases map to TRBD2. The length of the CDR3 is 15 residues. Germline V lookup: CDR1 MDHEN, CDR2 SYDVKM. V gave up 3 bases and J gave up 3 bases; unmatched junction bases: 5.

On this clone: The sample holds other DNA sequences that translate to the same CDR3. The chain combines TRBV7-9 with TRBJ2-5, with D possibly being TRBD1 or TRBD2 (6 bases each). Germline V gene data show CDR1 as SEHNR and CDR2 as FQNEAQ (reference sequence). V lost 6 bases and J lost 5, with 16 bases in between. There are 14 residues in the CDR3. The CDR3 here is CASREGGGTETQYF. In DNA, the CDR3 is TGTGCCAGCAGGGAGGGGGGAGGTACGGAGACCCAGTACTTC.

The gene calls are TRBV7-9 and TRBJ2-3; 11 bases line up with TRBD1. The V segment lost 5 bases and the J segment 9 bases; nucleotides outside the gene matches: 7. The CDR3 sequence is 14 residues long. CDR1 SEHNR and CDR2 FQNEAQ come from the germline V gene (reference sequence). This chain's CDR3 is CASSPWTGGGTQYF. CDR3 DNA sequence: TGTGCCAGCAGCCCCTGGACAGGGGGCGGCACGCAGTATTTT.

CDR3 residues: CASSLSAGTNYNSPLHF. DNA for the CDR3: TGTGCCAGCAGCCTAAGCGCGGGGACAAACTATAATTCACCCCTCCACTTT. The chain recombines TRBV7-9 with TRBJ1-6, with D maybe TRBD1 (6 bases). Germline V lookup: CDR1 SEHNR, CDR2 FQNEAQ (reference sequence). Trimming shortened V by 5 bases and J by 3 bases, and 17 bases separated the two germline ends. The CDR3 consists of 17 residues. Drawing the rest from reference TRBV7-9 and TRBJ1-6, the complete variable domain is DTGVSQNPRHKITKRGQNVTFRCDPISEHNRLYWYRQTLGQGPEFLTYFQNEAQLEKSRLLSDRFSAERPKGSFSTLEIQRTEQGDSAMYLCASSLSAGTNYNSPLHFGNGTRLTVT.

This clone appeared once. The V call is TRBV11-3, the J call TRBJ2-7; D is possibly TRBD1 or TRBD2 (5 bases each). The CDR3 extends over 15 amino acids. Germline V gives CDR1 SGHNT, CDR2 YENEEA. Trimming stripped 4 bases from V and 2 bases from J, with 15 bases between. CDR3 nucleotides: TGTGCCAGCAGCTCACGAGGGGACGGACCCTACGAGCAGTACTTC. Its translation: CASSSRGDGPYEQYF.

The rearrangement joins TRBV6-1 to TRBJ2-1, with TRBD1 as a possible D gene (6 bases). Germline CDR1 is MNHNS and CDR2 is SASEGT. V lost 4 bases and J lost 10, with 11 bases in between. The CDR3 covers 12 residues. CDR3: CASSALGTEQFF. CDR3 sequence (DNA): TGTGCCAGCAGTGCACTCGGGACAGAGCAGTTCTTC.

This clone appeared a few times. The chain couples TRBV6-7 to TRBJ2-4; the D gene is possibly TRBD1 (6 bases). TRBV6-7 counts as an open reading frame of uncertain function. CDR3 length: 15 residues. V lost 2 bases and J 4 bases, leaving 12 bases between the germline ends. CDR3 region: CASSYPGVVKNIQYF. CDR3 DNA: TGTGCCAGCAGTTACCCAGGGGTGGTGAAAAACATTCAGTACTTC.

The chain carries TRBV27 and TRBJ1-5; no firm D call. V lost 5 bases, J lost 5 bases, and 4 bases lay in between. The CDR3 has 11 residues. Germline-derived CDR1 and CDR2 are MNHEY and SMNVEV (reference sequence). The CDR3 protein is CASSIHQPQHF. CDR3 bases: TGTGCCAGCAGTATTCATCAGCCCCAGCATTTT.

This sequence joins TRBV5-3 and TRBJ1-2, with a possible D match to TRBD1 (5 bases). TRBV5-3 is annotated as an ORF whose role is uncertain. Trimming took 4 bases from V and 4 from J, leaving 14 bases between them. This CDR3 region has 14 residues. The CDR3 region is CARSHGAQTYGYTF. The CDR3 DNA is TGTGCCAGAAGCCACGGGGCACAGACCTATGGCTACACCTTC.

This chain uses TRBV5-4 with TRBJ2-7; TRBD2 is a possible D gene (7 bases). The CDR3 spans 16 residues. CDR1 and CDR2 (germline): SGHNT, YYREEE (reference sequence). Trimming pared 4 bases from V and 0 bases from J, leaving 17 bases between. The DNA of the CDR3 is TGTGCCAGCAGCCCGGGGACCGGGGGGCTCTCCTACGAGCAGTACTTC. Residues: CASSPGTGGLSYEQYF.

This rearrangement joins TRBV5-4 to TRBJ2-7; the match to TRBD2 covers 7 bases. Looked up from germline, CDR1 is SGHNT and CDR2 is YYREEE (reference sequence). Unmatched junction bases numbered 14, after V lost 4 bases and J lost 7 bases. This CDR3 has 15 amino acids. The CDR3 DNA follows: TGTGCCAGCAGCCCTAGCGGATCCTCACGTCAGGAGCAGTACTTC. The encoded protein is CASSPSGSSRQEQYF.

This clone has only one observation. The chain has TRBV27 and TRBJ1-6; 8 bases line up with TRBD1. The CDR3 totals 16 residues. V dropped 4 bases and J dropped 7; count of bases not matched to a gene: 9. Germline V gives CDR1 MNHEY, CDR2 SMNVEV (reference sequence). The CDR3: CASSSWDRRPNSPLHF. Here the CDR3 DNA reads TGTGCCAGCAGTTCTTGGGACAGGCGGCCAAATTCACCCCTCCACTTT.

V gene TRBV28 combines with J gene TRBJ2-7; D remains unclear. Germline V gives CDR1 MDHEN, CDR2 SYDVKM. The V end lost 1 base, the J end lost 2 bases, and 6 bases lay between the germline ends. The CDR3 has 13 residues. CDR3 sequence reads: CASSLLDAYEQYF. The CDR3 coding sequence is TGTGCCAGCAGTTTATTGGACGCCTACGAGCAGTACTTC.